This T cell receptor (beta chain) was obtained from a study of metastatic and nonmetastatic thyroid tumors. About the research overall: The comparison covered peripheral blood and tumor or nodule tissue in malignant and benign thyroid patients.

The germline V gene encodes CDR1 MNHNS and CDR2 SASEGT. CDR3 length: 15 residues. The V gene end was trimmed by 1 base and the J gene end by 7 bases; junction bases not matched to a gene: 4. General study points: TCR beta diversity was reportedly significantly higher in malignant thyroid tumors than benign nodules, in blood and tumor.

Concerning this clone itself: Its antigen is unidentified.

No treatment had been given to any patient before thyroid surgery. TCRdb re-analyzed the PCR reads through MiXCR. The table includes 15,000 to 19,000 clones, more than 20% detected once. V usage is TRBV6-1 and J usage is TRBJ1-2; 12 bases match TRBD1. The clonotype originates from a female donor with papillary thyroid cancer or a benign thyroid nodule (not recorded which). Some clones in this sample may be carry-over from other donors' samples. Sequenced material: tumor tissue. CDR3 in amino acids: CASSEVGTGGSGYTF. In nucleotides, the CDR3 is TGTGCCAGCAGTGAAGTGGGGACAGGGGGCTCTGGCTACACCTTC.